This T cell receptor (beta chain) was observed in a study of cytomegalovirus exposure and HLA in healthy donors. The CDR3 is made up of 15 amino acids. Germline V gene data show CDR1 as MGHDK and CDR2 as SYGVNS. The V segment lost 5 bases and the J segment 3 bases; nucleotides outside the gene matches: 9. With respect to this clone: What it binds is unknown.

Study-wide results and caveats: At a 0.05 false discovery rate, a later analysis found some 17,000 TCR beta sequences to be associated with HLA alleles.

Vbeta (60) and Jbeta (13) primers were used in the PCR. Sequencing was performed with immunoSEQ multiplex PCR; in TCRdb, only in-frame clones are kept and a portion is missing. The sample has roughly 100,000 clones, 63% seen once; the top ten hold about 4.5%. This receptor was taken from a human donor in good health. Sequenced: PBMCs. The chain recombines TRBV25-1 with TRBJ2-7; 8 bases match TRBD1. The CDR3 DNA follows: TGTGCCAGCAGTCCCCGGACAGGGTCGGGCTACGAGCAGTACTTC. Its protein product is CASSPRTGSGYEQYF.